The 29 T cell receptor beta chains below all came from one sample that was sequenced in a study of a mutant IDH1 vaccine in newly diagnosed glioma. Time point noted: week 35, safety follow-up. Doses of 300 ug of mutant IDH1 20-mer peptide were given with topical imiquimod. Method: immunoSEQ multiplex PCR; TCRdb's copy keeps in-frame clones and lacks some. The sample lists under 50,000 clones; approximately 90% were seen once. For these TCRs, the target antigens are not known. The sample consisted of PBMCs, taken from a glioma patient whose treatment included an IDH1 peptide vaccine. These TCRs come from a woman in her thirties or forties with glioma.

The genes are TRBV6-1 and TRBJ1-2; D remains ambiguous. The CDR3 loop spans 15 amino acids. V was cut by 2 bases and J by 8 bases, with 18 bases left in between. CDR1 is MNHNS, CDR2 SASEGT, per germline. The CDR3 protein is CASSELRRSSRGYTF. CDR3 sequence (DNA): TGTGCCAGCAGTGAACTCCGGAGATCCTCTAGGGGCTACACCTTC.

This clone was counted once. CDR3 loop: CSVVPSGGVYTGELFF. The CDR3 DNA is TGCAGCGTTGTACCTAGCGGGGGGGTTTACACCGGGGAGCTGTTTTTT. V usage is TRBV29-1 and J usage is TRBJ2-2; 12 positions match TRBD2. V trimming: 4 bases; J trimming: 3 bases; junction bases outside the gene matches: 6. This CDR3 comprises 16 residues. In germline, CDR1 is SQVTM, CDR2 ANQGSEA.

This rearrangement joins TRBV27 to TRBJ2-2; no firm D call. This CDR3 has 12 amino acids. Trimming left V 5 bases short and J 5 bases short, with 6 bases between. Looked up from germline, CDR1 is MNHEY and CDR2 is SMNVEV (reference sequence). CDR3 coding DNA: TGTGCCAGCAGTCCCCCTACCGGGGAGCTGTTTTTT. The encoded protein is CASSPPTGELFF.

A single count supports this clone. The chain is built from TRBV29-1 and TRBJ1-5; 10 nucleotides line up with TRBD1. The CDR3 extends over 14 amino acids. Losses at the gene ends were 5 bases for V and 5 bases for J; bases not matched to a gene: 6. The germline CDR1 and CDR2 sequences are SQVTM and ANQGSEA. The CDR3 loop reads CSVRDRGGDQPQHF. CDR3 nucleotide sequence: TGCAGCGTTCGGGACAGGGGAGGGGATCAGCCCCAGCATTTT.

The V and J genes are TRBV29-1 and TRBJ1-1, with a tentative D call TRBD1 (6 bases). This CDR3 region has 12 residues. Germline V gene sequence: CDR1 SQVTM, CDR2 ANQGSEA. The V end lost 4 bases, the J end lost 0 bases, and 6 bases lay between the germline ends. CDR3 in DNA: TGCAGCGTTGGACAGGTGAACACTGAAGCTTTCTTT. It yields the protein CSVGQVNTEAFF. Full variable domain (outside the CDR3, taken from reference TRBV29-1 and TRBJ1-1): SAVISQKPSRDICQRGTSLTIQCQVDSQVTMMFWYRQQPGQSLTLIATANQGSEATYESGFVIDKFPISRPNLTFSTLTVSNMSPEDSSIYLCSVGQVNTEAFFGQGTRLTVV.

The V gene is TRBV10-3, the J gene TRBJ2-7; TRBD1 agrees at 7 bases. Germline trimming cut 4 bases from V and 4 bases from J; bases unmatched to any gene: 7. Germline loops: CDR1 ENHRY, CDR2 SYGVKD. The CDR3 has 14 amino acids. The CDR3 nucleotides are TGTGCCATCAGTGGGCGACAGGGAGAGTACGAGCAGTACTTC. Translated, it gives CAISGRQGEYEQYF.

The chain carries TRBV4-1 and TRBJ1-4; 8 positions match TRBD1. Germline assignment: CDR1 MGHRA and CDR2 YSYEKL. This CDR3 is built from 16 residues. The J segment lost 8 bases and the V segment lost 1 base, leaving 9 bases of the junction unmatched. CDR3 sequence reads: CASSQVPDRDGEKLFF. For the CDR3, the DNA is TGCGCCAGCAGCCAAGTGCCGGACAGGGATGGGGAAAAACTGTTTTTT.

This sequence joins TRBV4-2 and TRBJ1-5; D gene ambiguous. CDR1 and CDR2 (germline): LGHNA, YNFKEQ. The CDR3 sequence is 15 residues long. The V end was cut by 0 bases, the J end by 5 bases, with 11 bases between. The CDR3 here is CASSQDNKRDQPQHF. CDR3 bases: TGTGCCAGCAGCCAAGATAACAAGAGGGATCAGCCCCAGCATTTT.

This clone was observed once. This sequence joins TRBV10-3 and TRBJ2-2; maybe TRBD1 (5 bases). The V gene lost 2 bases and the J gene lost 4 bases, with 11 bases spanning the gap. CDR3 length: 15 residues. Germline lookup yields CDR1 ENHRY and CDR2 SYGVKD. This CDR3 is CAISEQRGITGELFF. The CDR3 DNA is TGTGCCATCAGTGAGCAAAGGGGCATCACCGGGGAGCTGTTTTTT.

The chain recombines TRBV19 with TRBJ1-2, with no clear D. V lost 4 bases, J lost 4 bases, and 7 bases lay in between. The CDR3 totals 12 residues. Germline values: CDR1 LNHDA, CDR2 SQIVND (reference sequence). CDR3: CASSRDIYGYTF. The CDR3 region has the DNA TGTGCCAGTAGTAGGGATATCTATGGCTACACCTTC.

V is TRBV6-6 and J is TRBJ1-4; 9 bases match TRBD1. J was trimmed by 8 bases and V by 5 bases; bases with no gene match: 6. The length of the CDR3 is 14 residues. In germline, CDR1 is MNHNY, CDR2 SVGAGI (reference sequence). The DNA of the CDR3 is TGTGCCAGCAGTCAGGGACAGGGACCCGAAAAACTGTTTTTT. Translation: CASSQGQGPEKLFF.

As DNA, the CDR3 is TGTGCCAGCAGTCCCCGGACTAGCGGGCGCGGGGCCCCTCGAGAGACCCAGTACTTC. Its protein product is CASSPRTSGRGAPRETQYF. This chain connects TRBV2 to TRBJ2-5; 11 nucleotides align to TRBD2. With V trimmed by 5 bases and J by 4 bases, 18 bases remained unmatched. In germline, CDR1 is SNHLY, CDR2 FYNNEI. The CDR3 runs 19 residues.

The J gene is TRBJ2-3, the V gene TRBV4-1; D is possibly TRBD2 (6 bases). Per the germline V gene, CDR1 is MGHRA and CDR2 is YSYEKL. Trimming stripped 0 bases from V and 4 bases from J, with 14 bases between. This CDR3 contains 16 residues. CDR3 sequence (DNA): TGCGCCAGCAGCCAAGATATGACGGGAGCCCCAGATACGCAGTATTTT. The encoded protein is CASSQDMTGAPDTQYF.

The CDR3 coding sequence is TGTGCCAGCAGTGAATCACTGAGCCGAGCCGAGCAGTACTTC. The encoded protein is CASSESLSRAEQYF. The chain links TRBV25-1 to TRBJ2-7; D unresolved. The CDR3 runs to 14 residues. V was trimmed by 1 base and J by 6 bases, leaving 13 bases between them. Germline CDR1 reads MGHDK; CDR2 reads SYGVNS.

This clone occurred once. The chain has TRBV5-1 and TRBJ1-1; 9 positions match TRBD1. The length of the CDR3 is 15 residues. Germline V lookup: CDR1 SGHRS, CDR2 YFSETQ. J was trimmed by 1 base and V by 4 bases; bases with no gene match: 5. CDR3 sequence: CASSGGQGRNTEAFF. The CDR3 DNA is TGCGCCAGCAGCGGGGGACAGGGAAGGAACACTGAAGCTTTCTTT.

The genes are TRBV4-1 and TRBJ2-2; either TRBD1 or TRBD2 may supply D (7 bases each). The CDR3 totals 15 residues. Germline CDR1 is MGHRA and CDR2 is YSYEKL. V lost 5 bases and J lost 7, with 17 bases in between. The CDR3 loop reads CASSYRQGGGGELFF. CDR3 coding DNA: TGCGCCAGCAGCTACAGACAGGGCGGGGGCGGGGAGCTGTTTTTT.

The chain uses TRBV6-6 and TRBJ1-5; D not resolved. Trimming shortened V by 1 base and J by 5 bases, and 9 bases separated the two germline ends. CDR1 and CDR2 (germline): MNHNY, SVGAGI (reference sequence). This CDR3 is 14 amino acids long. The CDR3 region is CASSYLNRDQPQHF. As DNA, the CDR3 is TGTGCCAGCAGTTACTTGAATCGTGATCAGCCCCAGCATTTT.

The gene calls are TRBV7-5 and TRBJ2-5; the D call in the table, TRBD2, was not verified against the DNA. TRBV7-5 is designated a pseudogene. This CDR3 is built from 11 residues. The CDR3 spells CARSPEETQYF. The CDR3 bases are TGTGCCAGAAGCCCCGAGGAGACCCAGTACTTC.

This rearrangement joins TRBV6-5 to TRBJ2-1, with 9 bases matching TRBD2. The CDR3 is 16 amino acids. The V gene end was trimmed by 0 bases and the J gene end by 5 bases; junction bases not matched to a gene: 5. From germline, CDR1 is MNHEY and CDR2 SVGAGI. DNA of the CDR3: TGTGCCAGCAGTTACTCGTTCCTAGCGGGGCACAATGAGCAGTTCTTC. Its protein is CASSYSFLAGHNEQFF.

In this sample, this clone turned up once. The CDR3: CASSRTSGSSYYEQYF. CDR3 DNA sequence: TGTGCCAGCAGCCGGACTAGCGGGAGTTCCTACTACGAGCAGTACTTC. J is TRBJ2-7 and V is TRBV5-8, with 13 bases fitting TRBD2. This CDR3 spans 16 amino acids. Germline trimming cut 4 bases from V and 3 bases from J; bases unmatched to any gene: 7. The germline CDR1 and CDR2 sequences are SGHTS and YDEGEE.

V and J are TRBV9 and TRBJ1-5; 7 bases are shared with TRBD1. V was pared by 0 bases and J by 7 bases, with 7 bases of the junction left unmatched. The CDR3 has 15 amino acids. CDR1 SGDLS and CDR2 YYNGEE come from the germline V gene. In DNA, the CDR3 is TGTGCCAGCAGCGTAGGACAGGGTCCGGGGCAGCCCCAGCATTTT. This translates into CASSVGQGPGQPQHF.

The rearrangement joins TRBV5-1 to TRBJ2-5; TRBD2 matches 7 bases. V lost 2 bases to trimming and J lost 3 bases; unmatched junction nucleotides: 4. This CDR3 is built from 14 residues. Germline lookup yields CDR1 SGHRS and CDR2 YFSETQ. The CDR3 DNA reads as TGCGCCAGCAGCTTTGGGACTACCAAAGAGACCCAGTACTTC. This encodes CASSFGTTKETQYF.

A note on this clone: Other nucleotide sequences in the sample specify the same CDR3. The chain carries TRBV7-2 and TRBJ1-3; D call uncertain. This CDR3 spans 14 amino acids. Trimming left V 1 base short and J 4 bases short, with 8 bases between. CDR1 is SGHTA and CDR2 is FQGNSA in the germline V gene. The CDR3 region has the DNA TGTGCCAGCAGCTTAGGGGGATCCGGAAACACCATATATTTT. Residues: CASSLGGSGNTIYF.

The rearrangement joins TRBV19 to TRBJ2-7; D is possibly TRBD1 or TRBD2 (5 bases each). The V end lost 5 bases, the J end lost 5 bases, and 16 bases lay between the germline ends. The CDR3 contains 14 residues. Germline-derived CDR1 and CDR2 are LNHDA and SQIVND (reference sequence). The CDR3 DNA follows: TGTGCCAGTAGTTCCGGGACGGTGATCGACGAGCAGTACTTC. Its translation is CASSSGTVIDEQYF.

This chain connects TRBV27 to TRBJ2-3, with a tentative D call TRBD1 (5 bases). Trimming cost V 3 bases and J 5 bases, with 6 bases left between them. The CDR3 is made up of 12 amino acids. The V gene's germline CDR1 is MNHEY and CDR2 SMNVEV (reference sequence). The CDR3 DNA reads TGTGCCAGCAGTTTCGACAGAGATACGCAGTATTTT. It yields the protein CASSFDRDTQYF.

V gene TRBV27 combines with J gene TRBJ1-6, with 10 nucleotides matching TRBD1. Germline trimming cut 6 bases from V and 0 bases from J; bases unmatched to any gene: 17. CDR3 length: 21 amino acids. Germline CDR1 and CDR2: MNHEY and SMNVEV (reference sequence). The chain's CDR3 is CASRTLNPGQGKISYNSPLHF. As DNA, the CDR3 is TGTGCCAGCAGAACCCTCAATCCGGGACAGGGGAAGATCTCCTATAATTCACCCCTCCACTTT.

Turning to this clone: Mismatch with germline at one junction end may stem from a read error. The CDR3 nucleotides read TGTGCCAGCAGCGTAGCCTCGACTGGCTACGAGCAGTACTTC. Its protein is CASSVASTGYEQYF. The chain couples TRBV7-8 to TRBJ2-7; D call uncertain. Germline V gene sequence: CDR1 SGHVS, CDR2 FQNEAQ. This CDR3 region has 14 residues. The entire variable domain, with the rest obtained from reference TRBV7-8 and TRBJ2-7, is as follows: GAGVSQSPRYKVAKRGQDVALRCDPISGHVSLFWYQQALGQGPEFLTYFQNEAQLDKSGLPSDRFFAERPEGSVSTLKIQRTQQEDSAVYLCASSVASTGYEQYFGPGTRLTVT.

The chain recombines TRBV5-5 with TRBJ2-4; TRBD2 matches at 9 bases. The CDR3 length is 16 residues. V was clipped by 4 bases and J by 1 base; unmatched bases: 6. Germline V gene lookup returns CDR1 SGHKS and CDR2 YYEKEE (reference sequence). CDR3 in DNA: TGTGCCAGCAGCCCAATAGCGGGGGCGGCCAAAAACATTCAGTACTTC. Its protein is CASSPIAGAAKNIQYF.

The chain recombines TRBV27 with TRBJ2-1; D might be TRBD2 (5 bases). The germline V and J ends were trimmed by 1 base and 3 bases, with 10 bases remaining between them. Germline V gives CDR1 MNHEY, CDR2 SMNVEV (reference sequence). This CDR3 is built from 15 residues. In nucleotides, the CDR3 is TGTGCCAGCAGTTTATGGGGAGCCCTCTACAATGAGCAGTTCTTC. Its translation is CASSLWGALYNEQFF.